The 11 T cell receptor beta chains in this list originate from one sample, sequenced in a study of T-cell memory formation after mild COVID-19. TCRdb re-called the 5' RACE reads through MiXCR, storing one row per CDR3 protein. This table has 500,000 to 600,000 distinct CDR3 sequences, roughly 18% appearing once. Sequencing was done on a sample of PBMCs or a T cell subset sorted from them (not recorded which). All receptors derive from an adult woman who had mild COVID-19 (a few samples of this study predate the infection). Cell type and time point are not known.

In its sample, this clonotype was seen a few times. This chain links TRBV27 with TRBJ2-7; 10 bases are a match to TRBD1. The CDR3 spans 16 residues. V was pared by 6 bases and J by 0 bases, with 8 bases of the junction left unmatched. Germline assignment: CDR1 MNHEY and CDR2 SMNVEV (reference sequence). The CDR3 coding sequence is TGTGCCAGCAGACTACCGGGACAGGGGAGCTCCTACGAGCAGTACTTC. Its protein is CASRLPGQGSSYEQYF.

The J gene is TRBJ1-5, the V gene TRBV7-9; a weak D match, TRBD1 (5 bases). Trimming cost V 5 bases and J 1 base, with 9 bases left between them. This CDR3 region has 14 residues. CDR1 is SEHNR and CDR2 is FQNEAQ in the germline V gene (reference sequence). The CDR3: CASSREGSNQPQHF. CDR3 in DNA: TGTGCCAGCAGCCGGGAGGGGAGCAATCAGCCCCAGCATTTT.

This clonotype was counted between two and nine times. The rearrangement uses TRBV4-3 and TRBJ1-2; 11 bases match TRBD1. Germline values: CDR1 LGHNA, CDR2 YSLEER. This CDR3 has 16 amino acids. The V segment lost 0 bases and the J segment 4 bases; nucleotides outside the gene matches: 4. The CDR3 sequence: CASSQDRTGGFYGYTF. CDR3 bases: TGCGCCAGCAGCCAAGACAGGACAGGGGGCTTCTATGGCTACACCTTC.

This clonotype was recorded many times. V and J are TRBV21-1 and TRBJ2-3; the table's D call, TRBD1, has no DNA check behind it. TRBV21-1 is tagged as a pseudogene. The CDR3 is 16 amino acids. CDR3 amino acids: CASSKGPTGGTDTQYF. The CDR3 DNA reads as TGTGCCAGCAGCAAAGGTCCGACAGGTGGCACAGATACGCAGTATTTT.

This clonotype appeared a few times. V and J are TRBV27 and TRBJ2-4; D is possibly TRBD2 (7 bases). The V and J ends lost 4 bases and 8 bases respectively, with 21 bases between them. Germline CDR1 and CDR2: MNHEY and SMNVEV (reference sequence). The CDR3 consists of 16 residues. CDR3 nucleotide sequence: TGTGCCAGCAGTTCCGGGACGGGGGGCGGGAAGGACATTCAGTACTTC. This encodes CASSSGTGGGKDIQYF.

This clonotype came up a few times. The chain combines TRBV5-1 with TRBJ2-5; D is ambiguous. CDR3 size: 17 residues. The germline V gene has CDR1 SGHRS and CDR2 YFSETQ. V was shortened by 4 bases and J by 4 bases, with 23 bases between the two germline ends. The DNA of the CDR3 is TGCGCCAGCAGCGTGGGGTCGGGCGACCGCGCAGGAGAGACCCAGTACTTC. Translated, it gives CASSVGSGDRAGETQYF. The whole variable domain, filled in from reference TRBV5-1 and TRBJ2-5, reads KAGVTQTPRYLIKTRGQQVTLSCSPISGHRSVSWYQQTPGQGLQFLFEYFSETQRNKGNFPGRFSGRQFSNSRSEMNVSTLELGDSALYLCASSVGSGDRAGETQYFGPGTRLLVL.

The sample holds a few counts of this clonotype. The V gene is TRBV4-1, the J gene TRBJ2-1; D ambiguous. V dropped 1 base and J dropped 6 bases, with 7 bases sitting between them. This CDR3 has 13 amino acids. Germline values: CDR1 MGHRA, CDR2 YSYEKL. The CDR3 sequence is CASSQVGFNEQFF. CDR3 nucleotides: TGCGCCAGCAGCCAAGTCGGCTTCAATGAGCAGTTCTTC.

The chain carries TRBV7-6 and TRBJ2-4; D gene uncertain. With 2 bases removed from V and 8 bases from J, the gap between germline ends came to 7 bases. Germline V gene data show CDR1 as SGHVS and CDR2 as FNYEAQ. The CDR3 extends over 12 amino acids. DNA of the CDR3: TGTGCCAGCAGCTTATTTGGGGACATTCAGTACTTC. Encoded protein: CASSLFGDIQYF.

This clonotype was seen only a few times. This chain links TRBV9 with TRBJ2-7, with 7 bases identical to TRBD1. The CDR3 has 15 amino acids. CDR1 and CDR2 from the germline V gene are SGDLS and YYNGEE. V gave up 3 bases and J gave up 3 bases; unmatched junction bases: 9. The CDR3 spells CASSAMGTDNYEQYF. DNA for the CDR3: TGTGCCAGCAGCGCCATGGGGACAGACAACTACGAGCAGTACTTC.

The V gene is TRBV15, the J gene TRBJ2-3; D gene ambiguous. This CDR3 region has 15 residues. The V end was cut by 0 bases, the J end by 0 bases, with 7 bases between. Germline loops: CDR1 LNHNV, CDR2 YYDKDF (reference sequence). This chain's CDR3 is CATSRDPTSTDTQYF. CDR3 bases: TGTGCCACCAGCAGAGACCCGACTAGCACAGATACGCAGTATTTT.

This rearrangement joins TRBV10-3 to TRBJ1-1; tentative D call: TRBD1 (5 bases). The CDR3 covers 14 residues. Germline CDR1 and CDR2: ENHRY and SYGVKD. The V gene lost 3 bases and the J gene lost 5 bases, with 13 bases spanning the gap. CDR3 protein: CAISDLIRGTEAFF. In DNA form, the CDR3 reads TGTGCCATCAGTGACCTTATTAGGGGTACTGAAGCTTTCTTT.